This is a list of T cell receptor beta chains from one sample in a study of blood T cell repertoires in COVID-19. The table came from immunoSEQ multiplex PCR; TCRdb's copy has only in-frame clones and leaves some out. The sample shows roughly 50,000 clones, around 80% of them seen only once. The sample consisted of peripheral blood. All receptors come from a woman older than 75 with acute or convalescent COVID-19. The CDR3 runs from the conserved cysteine through the conserved F or W. A D gene is named only where the DNA matches it firmly. Rows may omit the clone size; those that give it use once, few, many or a size class.

d_gene: -
v_gene: TRBV3-1/TRBV3-2
j_gene: TRBJ1-2
abundance: -
CDR3aa: CASSLAGYGYTF
CDR3nt: TGTGCCAGCAGCCTGGCGGGGTATGGCTACACCTTC

d_gene: TRBD1
v_gene: TRBV7-6
j_gene: TRBJ2-7
abundance: -
CDR3aa: CASSLGGQGAYEQYF
CDR3nt: TGTGCCAGCAGCTTAGGTGGGCAGGGGGCTTACGAGCAGTACTTC

d_gene: -
v_gene: TRBV29-1
j_gene: TRBJ1-1
abundance: -
CDR3aa: CSVKRVSDKAEAFF
CDR3nt: TGCAGCGTTAAGAGGGTATCCGACAAAGCTGAAGCTTTCTTT

d_gene: -
v_gene: TRBV7-6
j_gene: TRBJ1-3
abundance: -
CDR3aa: CASSPEPSGTGNTIYF
CDR3nt: TGTGCCAGCAGCCCGGAACCGTCGGGAACTGGAAACACCATATATTTT

d_gene: -
v_gene: TRBV7-2
j_gene: TRBJ1-1
abundance: -
CDR3aa: CASSFTGWAEAFF
CDR3nt: TGTGCCAGCAGTTTTACAGGGTGGGCTGAAGCTTTCTTT

d_gene: -
v_gene: TRBV29-1
j_gene: TRBJ1-6
abundance: -
CDR3aa: CSALPMTGNDSPLHF
CDR3nt: TGCAGCGCATTACCAATGACAGGTAATGATTCACCCCTCCACTTT

d_gene: TRBD1
v_gene: TRBV6-5
j_gene: TRBJ2-1
abundance: -
CDR3aa: CASKSGGNEQFF
CDR3nt: TGTGCCAGCAAATCAGGGGGCAATGAGCAGTTCTTC

d_gene: TRBD2
v_gene: TRBV15
j_gene: TRBJ2-3
abundance: -
CDR3aa: CATSKLAGGPSTDTQYF
CDR3nt: TGTGCCACCAGCAAACTAGCGGGGGGGCCGAGCACAGATACGCAGTATTTT

d_gene: -
v_gene: TRBV5-6
j_gene: TRBJ1-4
abundance: -
CDR3aa: CASSLGQRNEKLFF
CDR3nt: TGTGCCAGCTCTTTGGGGCAGCGTAATGAAAAACTGTTTTTT

d_gene: TRBD1
v_gene: TRBV6-5
j_gene: TRBJ1-2
abundance: -
CDR3aa: CASRPQGAGGYTF
CDR3nt: TGTGCCAGCAGACCCCAGGGGGCGGGTGGCTACACCTTC

d_gene: -
v_gene: TRBV25-1
j_gene: TRBJ1-2
abundance: -
CDR3aa: CASSEGNRDNYGYTF
CDR3nt: TGTGCCAGCAGTGAGGGGAACAGGGATAACTATGGCTACACCTTC

d_gene: -
v_gene: TRBV3-1/TRBV3-2
j_gene: TRBJ1-2
abundance: -
CDR3aa: CASSQTGVYTF
CDR3nt: TGTGCCAGCAGCCAGACAGGCGTCTACACCTTC

d_gene: -
v_gene: TRBV6-5
j_gene: TRBJ1-4
abundance: -
CDR3aa: CASRRTLNEKLFF
CDR3nt: TGTGCCAGCAGAAGGACTCTTAATGAAAAACTGTTTTTT

d_gene: TRBD2
v_gene: TRBV30
j_gene: TRBJ2-2
abundance: -
CDR3aa: CAWSGSGGASGELFF
CDR3nt: TGTGCCTGGAGTGGGAGCGGGGGGGCCTCCGGGGAGCTGTTTTTT

d_gene: TRBD2
v_gene: TRBV3-1/TRBV3-2
j_gene: TRBJ2-1
abundance: few
CDR3aa: CASSQGRGGAKQFF
CDR3nt: TGTGCCAGCAGCCAAGGTCGGGGGGGGGCCAAGCAGTTCTTC

d_gene: -
v_gene: TRBV27
j_gene: TRBJ1-3
abundance: -
CDR3aa: CASSKRGVSGNTIYF
CDR3nt: TGTGCCAGCAGTAAACGAGGAGTCTCTGGAAACACCATATATTTT

d_gene: -
v_gene: TRBV7-2
j_gene: TRBJ1-2
abundance: -
CDR3aa: CASSLERGLLDGYTF
CDR3nt: TGTGCCAGCAGCTTAGAACGCGGACTGCTTGATGGCTACACCTTC

d_gene: TRBD2
v_gene: TRBV9
j_gene: TRBJ2-5
abundance: -
CDR3aa: CASSVGGLAGLETQYF
CDR3nt: TGTGCCAGCAGCGTAGGCGGACTAGCGGGGCTCGAGACCCAGTACTTC

d_gene: TRBD1
v_gene: TRBV7-2
j_gene: TRBJ1-6
abundance: -
CDR3aa: CASSPYSPGQGSSNSPLHF
CDR3nt: TGTGCCAGCAGCCCCTATTCCCCTGGACAGGGAAGCAGTAATTCACCCCTCCACTTT

d_gene: -
v_gene: TRBV10-3
j_gene: TRBJ2-5
abundance: -
CDR3aa: CAISESPGETQYF
CDR3nt: TGTGCCATCAGTGAGTCCCCGGGGGAGACCCAGTACTTC

d_gene: -
v_gene: TRBV7-2
j_gene: TRBJ2-3
abundance: few
CDR3aa: CASSSNSPGKKGDTQYF
CDR3nt: TGTGCCAGCAGCTCAAACTCACCGGGCAAGAAGGGGGATACGCAGTATTTT

d_gene: -
v_gene: TRBV4-1
j_gene: TRBJ2-7
abundance: -
CDR3aa: CASSHGLAGFYEQYF
CDR3nt: TGCGCCAGCAGCCACGGGCTGGCGGGGTTCTACGAGCAGTACTTC

d_gene: TRBD2
v_gene: TRBV10-3
j_gene: TRBJ2-4
abundance: -
CDR3aa: CAISDKAGGLGLNIQYF
CDR3nt: TGTGCCATCAGTGATAAAGCGGGGGGGTTAGGGCTAAACATTCAGTACTTC

d_gene: -
v_gene: TRBV6-5
j_gene: TRBJ1-1
abundance: -
CDR3aa: CASSYSNSLNTEAFF
CDR3nt: TGTGCCAGCAGTTACTCGAACAGCTTGAACACTGAAGCTTTCTTT

d_gene: -
v_gene: TRBV24-1
j_gene: TRBJ1-2
abundance: -
CDR3aa: CATSDPGTGGDGYTF
CDR3nt: TGTGCCACCAGTGACCCCGGGACGGGCGGGGATGGCTACACCTTC

d_gene: TRBD1
v_gene: TRBV3-1/TRBV3-2
j_gene: TRBJ1-2
abundance: -
CDR3aa: CASSPTGTVRYGYTF
CDR3nt: TGTGCCAGCAGCCCGACAGGGACTGTGAGGTATGGCTACACCTTC

d_gene: -
v_gene: TRBV21-1
j_gene: TRBJ1-6
abundance: -
CDR3aa: CASTTGQLNSPLHF
CDR3nt: TGTGCCAGCACTACGGGACAACTGAATTCACCCCTCCACTTT

d_gene: -
v_gene: TRBV7-3
j_gene: TRBJ2-2
abundance: -
CDR3aa: CASSFLAGPTGELFF
CDR3nt: TGTGCCAGCAGCTTTTTGGCGGGGCCCACCGGGGAGCTGTTTTTT

d_gene: TRBD1
v_gene: TRBV6-5
j_gene: TRBJ1-1
abundance: -
CDR3aa: CASSPQGHLTEAFF
CDR3nt: TGTGCCAGCAGTCCACAGGGGCATCTCACTGAAGCTTTCTTT

d_gene: -
v_gene: TRBV10-3
j_gene: TRBJ1-2
abundance: -
CDR3aa: CAISETGSGYTF
CDR3nt: TGTGCCATCAGTGAGACAGGGTCTGGCTACACCTTC

d_gene: -
v_gene: TRBV5-1
j_gene: TRBJ1-2
abundance: -
CDR3aa: CASSLTWTEDGYTF
CDR3nt: TGCGCCAGCAGCCTGACGTGGACAGAGGATGGCTACACCTTC

d_gene: TRBD1
v_gene: TRBV5-4
j_gene: TRBJ1-2
abundance: -
CDR3aa: CASRQGQGGDGYTF
CDR3nt: TGTGCCAGCAGACAGGGACAGGGAGGCGATGGCTACACCTTC

d_gene: TRBD1
v_gene: TRBV2
j_gene: TRBJ2-5
abundance: -
CDR3aa: CASSVLTGDMETQYF
CDR3nt: TGTGCCAGCAGTGTCCTGACAGGGGACATGGAGACCCAGTACTTC

d_gene: TRBD1
v_gene: TRBV5-1
j_gene: TRBJ2-5
abundance: -
CDR3aa: CASSLEGQGAGGETQYF
CDR3nt: TGCGCCAGCAGCTTGGAGGGACAGGGGGCTGGGGGAGAGACCCAGTACTTC

d_gene: TRBD2
v_gene: TRBV7-7
j_gene: TRBJ2-1
abundance: -
CDR3aa: CASSIAGSSYNEQFF
CDR3nt: TGTGCTAGCAGCATAGCGGGGAGCTCCTACAATGAGCAGTTCTTC

d_gene: TRBD2
v_gene: TRBV7-2
j_gene: TRBJ2-5
abundance: -
CDR3aa: CASSLAGSRRGETQYF
CDR3nt: TGTGCCAGCAGCTTAGCAGGCAGCCGGCGGGGGGAGACCCAGTACTTC

d_gene: -
v_gene: TRBV19
j_gene: TRBJ1-4
abundance: -
CDR3aa: CASPGGSSNEKLFF
CDR3nt: TGTGCCAGTCCTGGGGGGTCTTCTAATGAAAAACTGTTTTTT

d_gene: TRBD1
v_gene: TRBV5-8
j_gene: TRBJ1-2
abundance: -
CDR3aa: CASSRGQGGYGYTF
CDR3nt: TGTGCCAGCAGCAGGGGACAGGGGGGGTACGGCTACACCTTC